The clone carrying this T cell receptor beta chain occurred many times. This entry belongs to a study of early T cells in non-severe SARS-CoV-2 infection. This CDR3 has 15 residues. CDR1 and CDR2 (germline): SGHRS, YFSETQ. Trimming cost V 0 bases and J 9 bases, with 15 bases left between them. From the 5' RACE reads, TCRdb called clonotypes with MiXCR, one entry per CDR3 protein. The top ten clones hold about 5% of a sample with tens of thousands of distinct CDR3 sequences, less than 15% of them seen once. The receptor comes from an adult who was a healthcare worker with PCR-confirmed SARS-CoV-2 infection or an uninfected control (not recorded which). The genes are TRBV5-1 and TRBJ2-2; TRBD1 is a possible D gene (5 bases). The sample taken for sequencing was whole blood. This CDR3 is CASSLEGQGGRELFF. The CDR3 DNA reads as TGCGCCAGCAGCTTGGAAGGGCAGGGCGGCCGGGAGCTGTTTTTT.